A selection of T cell receptor beta chains follows, all from one sample in a study of blood T cell repertoires in COVID-19. TCRdb's table, derived via immunoSEQ multiplex PCR, lists solely in-frame clones and lacks some. The sample records more than 200,000 clones, around 85% being singletons. Sequencing was performed on peripheral blood. These receptors originate from an elderly woman with acute or convalescent COVID-19. Both conserved end residues are part of each CDR3. The D gene is left open where the match is weak. Clone size is shown for a subset of rows, as once, few, many or a class of expanded clone.

.	TRBV25-1	TRBJ1-4	TRBD1	CASSGQGAWEKLFF	TGTGCCAGCAGTGGCCAGGGGGCGTGGGAAAAACTGTTTTTT
.	TRBV9	TRBJ2-7	.	CASSVEAQGRRWTYEQYF	TGTGCCAGCAGCGTAGAGGCACAGGGCCGGAGGTGGACCTACGAGCAGTACTTC
.	TRBV7-3	TRBJ2-3	TRBD2	CASRHHPREVHFGTDTQYF	TGTGCCAGCAGACACCACCCGCGGGAGGTCCATTTCGGCACAGATACGCAGTATTTT
.	TRBV7-9	TRBJ2-3	TRBD1	CASSLSDRGSTDTQYF	TGTGCCAGCAGCCTAAGCGACAGGGGAAGCACAGATACGCAGTATTTT
.	TRBV5-4	TRBJ1-1	.	CASSLAGMNTEAFF	TGTGCCAGCAGCTTGGCAGGAATGAACACTGAAGCTTTCTTT
.	TRBV19	TRBJ2-5	.	CASRNGGGGETQYF	TGTGCCAGTAGGAACGGAGGGGGGGGAGAGACCCAGTACTTC
.	TRBV19	TRBJ2-2	.	CASSIAGRELFF	TGTGCCAGTAGTATCGCAGGTCGGGAGCTGTTTTTT
.	TRBV5-5	TRBJ2-2	.	CASSPDYRQIYTGELFF	TGTGCCAGCAGCCCGGACTACCGACAAATTTACACCGGGGAGCTGTTTTTT
.	TRBV6-1	TRBJ2-2	TRBD1	CASREGTARVGELFF	TGTGCCAGCAGGGAAGGGACAGCGAGGGTCGGGGAGCTGTTTTTT
many	TRBV7-9	TRBJ1-1	TRBD1	CASSLTGQGHAEAFF	TGTGCCAGCAGCTTGACCGGACAGGGCCATGCTGAAGCTTTCTTT
once	TRBV5-4	TRBJ2-2	.	CASSFTGITGELFF	TGTGCCAGCAGCTTCACAGGGATAACCGGGGAGCTGTTTTTT
.	TRBV21-1	TRBJ2-7	.	CASSLFLGQSPYEQYF	TGTGCCAGCAGTCTCTTCCTGGGACAGAGTCCCTACGAGCAGTACTTC
.	TRBV6-4	TRBJ1-6	.	CASRSTVSHSPLHF	TGTGCCAGCAGATCGACAGTCTCGCATTCACCCCTCCACTTT
.	TRBV6-1	TRBJ1-5	TRBD1	CASSEFVGQSNQPQHF	TGTGCCAGCAGTGAATTTGTGGGACAGTCAAATCAGCCCCAGCATTTT
once	TRBV29-1	TRBJ1-1	TRBD1	CSAGTGGNTEAFF	TGCAGCGCCGGGACAGGGGGAAACACTGAAGCTTTCTTT
.	TRBV6-1	TRBJ1-2	TRBD1	CASSALIGTGAGGYTF	TGTGCCAGCAGTGCCTTAATCGGAACAGGGGCAGGAGGCTACACCTTC
.	TRBV11-2	TRBJ2-3	.	CASSPMRATDTQYF	TGTGCCAGCAGCCCGATGAGGGCAACAGATACGCAGTATTTT
.	TRBV7-2	TRBJ1-5	.	CASSHTTRGSNQPQHF	TGTGCCAGCAGCCATACCACAAGAGGCAGCAATCAGCCCCAGCATTTT
.	TRBV5-6	TRBJ2-3	TRBD1	CASSPDPRDSTQYF	TGTGCCAGCAGCCCGGACCCCCGGGACAGTACGCAGTATTTT
.	TRBV5-1	TRBJ2-2	TRBD2	CASYPGGANTGELFF	TGCGCCAGCTATCCGGGGGGGGCGAACACCGGGGAGCTGTTTTTT
few	TRBV6-5	TRBJ2-7	TRBD2	CASRAGTSIYEQYF	TGTGCCAGCAGGGCCGGGACTAGCATCTACGAGCAGTACTTC
.	TRBV25-1	TRBJ1-2	TRBD1	CASSDDRGGNYGYTF	TGTGCCAGCAGTGATGACAGGGGAGGTAACTATGGCTACACCTTC
once	TRBV3-1/TRBV3-2	TRBJ2-2	TRBD2	CASSQAGASGKLMTNTGELFF	TGTGCCAGCAGCCAAGCGGGGGCTAGCGGGAAATTGATGACGAACACCGGGGAGCTGTTTTTT
.	TRBV27	TRBJ1-6	.	CASTPSQGFGSPLHF	TGTGCCAGCACCCCCTCACAGGGTTTTGGTTCACCCCTCCACTTT
once	TRBV11-3	TRBJ2-3	.	CASSLRAPDTQYF	TGTGCCAGCAGCTTGAGGGCTCCAGATACGCAGTATTTT
.	TRBV13	TRBJ2-2	TRBD1	CASRRTGGRTGELFF	TGTGCCAGCAGAAGGACAGGGGGACGCACCGGGGAGCTGTTTTTT
.	TRBV19	TRBJ1-5	.	CASSIGTASNQPQHF	TGTGCCAGTAGTATAGGGACTGCGAGCAATCAGCCCCAGCATTTT
few	TRBV3-1/TRBV3-2	TRBJ1-2	.	CASSSRSRPLGYGYTF	TGTGCCAGCAGCTCTCGTTCTAGGCCCCTAGGCTATGGCTACACCTTC
.	TRBV5-6	TRBJ1-6	TRBD1	CASSLSGTGSSPLHF	TGTGCCAGCAGCTTGTCTGGGACAGGGAGCTCACCCCTCCACTTT
.	TRBV10-3	TRBJ1-5	TRBD1	CAISSDSGRGRNQPQHF	TGTGCCATCAGCTCAGATTCAGGCAGGGGGCGAAATCAGCCCCAGCATTTT
.	TRBV7-2	TRBJ2-7	.	CASSLQGWGQGSYEQYF	TGTGCCAGCAGCTTACAAGGATGGGGTCAGGGGTCCTACGAGCAGTACTTC
.	TRBV7-2	TRBJ2-7	TRBD1	CASSLSTGRFYEQYF	TGTGCCAGCAGCTTATCGACAGGGCGATTCTACGAGCAGTACTTC
.	TRBV15	TRBJ1-2	.	CATSREASSYGYTF	TGTGCCACCAGCAGAGAGGCCAGTTCCTATGGCTACACCTTC
.	TRBV28	TRBJ1-5	.	CASTLPHQPQHF	TGTGCCAGCACCCTTCCCCATCAGCCCCAGCATTTT
few	TRBV27	TRBJ1-6	TRBD1	CASSLSTGTGYSPLHF	TGTGCCAGCAGTTTATCGACGGGGACAGGATATTCACCCCTCCACTTT
.	TRBV5-8	TRBJ1-2	TRBD1	CASSRQGLLYGYTF	TGTGCCAGCAGTCGACAGGGGTTGTTGTATGGCTACACCTTC
.	TRBV5-4	TRBJ1-1	TRBD1	CASSPFPSTGGNTEAFF	TGTGCCAGCAGCCCGTTCCCTTCTACAGGGGGGAACACTGAAGCTTTCTTT
.	TRBV12-3/TRBV12-4	TRBJ2-1	TRBD2	CASSYGAGGEQFF	TGTGCCAGCAGTTACGGAGCGGGGGGTGAGCAGTTCTTC
.	TRBV28	TRBJ2-1	TRBD1	CASSPLTGLGNEQFF	TGTGCCAGCAGTCCTTTGACAGGGTTGGGGAATGAGCAGTTCTTC
.	TRBV5-1	TRBJ2-5	TRBD2	CASSFKGLAGEKETQYF	TGCGCCAGCAGCTTTAAGGGACTAGCGGGGGAAAAAGAGACCCAGTACTTC
.	TRBV3-1/TRBV3-2	TRBJ1-1	.	CASSQDWGGTEAFF	TGTGCCAGCAGCCAAGACTGGGGGGGCACTGAAGCTTTCTTT
.	TRBV7-3	TRBJ2-3	.	CASSLMIQAGTDTQYF	TGTGCCAGCAGCTTAATGATTCAGGCTGGCACAGATACGCAGTATTTT
.	TRBV7-2	TRBJ2-2	TRBD1	CAKRGQGSGELFF	TGTGCCAAACGTGGACAGGGATCCGGGGAGCTGTTTTTT
.	TRBV6-5	TRBJ2-2	TRBD1	CASRQGEMNTGELFF	TGTGCCAGCAGACAGGGGGAGATGAACACCGGGGAGCTGTTTTTT
.	TRBV3-1/TRBV3-2	TRBJ2-5	TRBD2	CASSHLSSGEETQYF	TGTGCCAGCAGCCACCTCTCTAGCGGTGAAGAGACCCAGTACTTC
.	TRBV12-5	TRBJ2-3	.	CATDSRLGSTDTQYF	TGTGCTACGGATAGTCGTCTAGGAAGCACAGATACGCAGTATTTT
.	TRBV3-1/TRBV3-2	TRBJ2-5	TRBD2	CASSQGAGRETQYF	TGTGCCAGCAGCCAAGGAGCGGGGAGGGAGACCCAGTACTTC
.	TRBV15	TRBJ2-5	TRBD2	CATSRDLAGTQETQYF	TGTGCCACCAGCAGAGATCTAGCGGGGACCCAAGAGACCCAGTACTTC
.	TRBV27	TRBJ1-1	.	CASSSRVLTGGNTEAFF	TGTGCCAGCAGTTCAAGGGTTCTAACGGGGGGAAACACTGAAGCTTTCTTT
.	TRBV30	TRBJ1-6	.	CAWSVHLSSPLHF	TGTGCCTGGAGTGTACATTTGTCTTCACCCCTCCACTTT
.	TRBV3-1/TRBV3-2	TRBJ1-2	TRBD1	CASSHSYRGMEGYTF	TGTGCCAGCAGCCATTCCTACAGGGGGATGGAGGGCTACACCTTC
.	TRBV6-2/TRBV6-3	TRBJ1-5	.	CASSYSDGYNQPQHF	TGTGCCAGCAGTTACTCAGACGGGTACAATCAGCCCCAGCATTTT
few	TRBV27	TRBJ1-1	TRBD1	CASSPGQGMAMNTEAFF	TGTGCCAGCAGTCCGGGACAGGGGATGGCCATGAACACTGAAGCTTTCTTT
.	TRBV5-4	TRBJ2-7	TRBD1	CASSFGQGYPYEQYF	TGTGCCAGCAGCTTCGGACAGGGGTACCCCTACGAGCAGTACTTC